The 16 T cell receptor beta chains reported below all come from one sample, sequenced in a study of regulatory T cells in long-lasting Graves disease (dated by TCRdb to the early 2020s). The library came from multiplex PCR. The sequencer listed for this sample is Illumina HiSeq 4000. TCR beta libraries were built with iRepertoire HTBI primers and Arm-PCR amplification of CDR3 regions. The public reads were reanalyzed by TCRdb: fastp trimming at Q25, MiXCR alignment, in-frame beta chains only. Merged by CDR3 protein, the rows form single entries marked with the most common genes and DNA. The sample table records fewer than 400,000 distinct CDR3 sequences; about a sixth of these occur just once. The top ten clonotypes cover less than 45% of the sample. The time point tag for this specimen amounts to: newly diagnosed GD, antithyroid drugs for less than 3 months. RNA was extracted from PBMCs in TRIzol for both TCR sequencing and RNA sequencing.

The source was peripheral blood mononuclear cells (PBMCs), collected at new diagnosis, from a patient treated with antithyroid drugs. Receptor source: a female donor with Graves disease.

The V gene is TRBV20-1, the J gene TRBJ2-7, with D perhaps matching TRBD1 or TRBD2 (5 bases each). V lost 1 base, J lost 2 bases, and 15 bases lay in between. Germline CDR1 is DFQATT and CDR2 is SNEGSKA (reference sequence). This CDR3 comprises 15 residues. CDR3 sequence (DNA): TGCAGTGCTAGAGTCGCCGGGGCCGGAACCTACGAGCAGTACTTC. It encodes CSARVAGAGTYEQYF.

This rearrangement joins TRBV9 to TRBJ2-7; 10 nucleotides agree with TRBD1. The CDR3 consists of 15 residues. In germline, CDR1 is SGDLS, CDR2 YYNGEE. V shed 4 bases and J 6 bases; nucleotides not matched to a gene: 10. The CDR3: CASSLGTGEGGEQYF. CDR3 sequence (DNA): TGTGCCAGCAGCCTCGGGACAGGGGAAGGGGGCGAGCAGTACTTC.

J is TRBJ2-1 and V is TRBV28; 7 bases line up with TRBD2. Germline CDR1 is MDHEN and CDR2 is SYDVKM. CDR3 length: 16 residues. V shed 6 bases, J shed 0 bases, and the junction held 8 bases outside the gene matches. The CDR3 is CASSDIAGVSYNEQFF. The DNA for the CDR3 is TGTGCCAGCAGCGATATCGCGGGAGTCTCCTACAATGAGCAGTTCTTC.

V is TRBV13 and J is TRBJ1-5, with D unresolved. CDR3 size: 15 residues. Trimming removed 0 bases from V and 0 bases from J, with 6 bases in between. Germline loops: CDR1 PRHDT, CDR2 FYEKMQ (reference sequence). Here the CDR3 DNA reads TGTGCCAGCAGCTTAGGCCGCGTTAGCAATCAGCCCCAGCATTTT. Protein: CASSLGRVSNQPQHF.

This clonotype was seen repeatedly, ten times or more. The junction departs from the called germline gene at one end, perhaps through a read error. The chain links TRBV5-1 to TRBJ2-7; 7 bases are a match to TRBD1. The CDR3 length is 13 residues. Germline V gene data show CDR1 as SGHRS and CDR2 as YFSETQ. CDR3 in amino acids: CASSLDRSYEQYF. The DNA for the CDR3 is TGTGCCAGCAGCTTGGACAGGTCCTACGAGCAGTACTTC.

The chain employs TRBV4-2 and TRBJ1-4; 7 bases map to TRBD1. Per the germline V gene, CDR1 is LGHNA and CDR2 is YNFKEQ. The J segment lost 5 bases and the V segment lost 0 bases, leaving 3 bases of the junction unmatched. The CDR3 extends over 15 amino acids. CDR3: CASSQDYRGNEKLFF. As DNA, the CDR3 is TGTGCCAGCAGCCAAGATTACAGGGGAAATGAAAAACTGTTTTTT.

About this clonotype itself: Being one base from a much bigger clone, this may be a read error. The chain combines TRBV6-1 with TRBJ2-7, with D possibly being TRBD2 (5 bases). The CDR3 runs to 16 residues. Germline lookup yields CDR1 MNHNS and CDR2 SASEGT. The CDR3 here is CASSELDLTTIYGQYF. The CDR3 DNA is TGTGCCAGCAGTGAGTTGGACCTGACTACGATCTACGGGCAGTACTTC.

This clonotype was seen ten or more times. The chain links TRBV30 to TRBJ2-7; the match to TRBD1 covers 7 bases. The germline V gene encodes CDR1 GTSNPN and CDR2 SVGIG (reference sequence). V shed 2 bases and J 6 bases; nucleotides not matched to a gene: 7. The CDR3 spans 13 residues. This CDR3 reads CAWSLTPGGEQYF. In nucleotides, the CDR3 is TGTGCCTGGAGTCTCACCCCAGGGGGCGAGCAGTACTTC.

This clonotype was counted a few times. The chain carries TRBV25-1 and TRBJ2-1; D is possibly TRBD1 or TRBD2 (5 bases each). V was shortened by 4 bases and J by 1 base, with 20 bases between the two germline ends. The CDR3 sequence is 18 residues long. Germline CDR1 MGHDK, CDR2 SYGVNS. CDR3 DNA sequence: TGTGCCAGCAGTGGCGAGGGGCTGGCGGTCGCGTCCTACAATGAGCAGTTCTTC. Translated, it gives CASSGEGLAVASYNEQFF.

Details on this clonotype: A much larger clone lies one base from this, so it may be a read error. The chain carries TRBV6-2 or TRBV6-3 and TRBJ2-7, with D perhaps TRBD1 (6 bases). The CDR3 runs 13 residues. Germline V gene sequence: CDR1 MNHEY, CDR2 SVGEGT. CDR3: CATPGQNTYKQYF. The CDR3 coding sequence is TGTGCCACCCCTGGACAGAACACCTACAAGCAGTACTTC.

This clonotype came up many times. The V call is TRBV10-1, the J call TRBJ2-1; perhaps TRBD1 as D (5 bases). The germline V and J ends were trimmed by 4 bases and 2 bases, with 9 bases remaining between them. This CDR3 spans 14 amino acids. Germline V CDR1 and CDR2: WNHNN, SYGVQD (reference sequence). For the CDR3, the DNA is TGCGCCAGCAGTGGGGGCCGAACCTACAATGAGCAGTTCTTC. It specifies CASSGGRTYNEQFF.

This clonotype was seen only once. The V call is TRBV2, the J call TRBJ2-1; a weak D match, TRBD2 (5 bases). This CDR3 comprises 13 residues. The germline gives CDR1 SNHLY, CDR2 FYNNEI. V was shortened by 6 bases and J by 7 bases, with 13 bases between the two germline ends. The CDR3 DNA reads TGTGCCAGCAGCTTAGCCCGACTAAATGAGCAGTTCTTC. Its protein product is CASSLARLNEQFF.

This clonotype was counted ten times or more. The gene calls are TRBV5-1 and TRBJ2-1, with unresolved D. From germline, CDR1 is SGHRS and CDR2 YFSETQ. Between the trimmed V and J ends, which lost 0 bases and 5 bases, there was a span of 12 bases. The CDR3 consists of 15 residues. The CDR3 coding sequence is TGCGCCAGCAGCTTGGGCCCTGGGAAGAACAATGAGCAGTTCTTC. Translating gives CASSLGPGKNNEQFF.

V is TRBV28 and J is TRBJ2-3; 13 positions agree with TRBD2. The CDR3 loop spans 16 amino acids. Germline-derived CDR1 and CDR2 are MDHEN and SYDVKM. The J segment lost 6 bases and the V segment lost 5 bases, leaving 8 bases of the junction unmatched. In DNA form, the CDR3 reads TGTGCCAGCAGTGGAATCGGACTAGCGGGAGCGGATACGCAGTATTTT. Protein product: CASSGIGLAGADTQYF.

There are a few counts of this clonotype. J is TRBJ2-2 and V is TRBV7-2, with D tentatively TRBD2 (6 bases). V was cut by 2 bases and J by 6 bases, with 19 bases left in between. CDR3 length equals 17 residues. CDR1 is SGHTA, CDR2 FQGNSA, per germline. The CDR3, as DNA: TGTGCCAGCAGCTTAAAGGGAGGAGGGCAACGGGCCGGGGAGCTGTTTTTT. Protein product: CASSLKGGGQRAGELFF.

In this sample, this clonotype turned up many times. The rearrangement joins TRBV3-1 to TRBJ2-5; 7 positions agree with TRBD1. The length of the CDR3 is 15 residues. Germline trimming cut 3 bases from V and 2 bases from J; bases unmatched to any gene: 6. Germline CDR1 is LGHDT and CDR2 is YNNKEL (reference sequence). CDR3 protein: CASSHTGQLQETQYF. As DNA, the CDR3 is TGTGCCAGCAGCCATACGGGACAGCTACAAGAGACCCAGTACTTC.